These 32 T cell receptor beta chains share one sample of origin, sequenced in a study of CD8 T cells in ankylosing spondylitis. One entry per CDR3 protein, called by TCRdb with MiXCR from the 5' RACE reads. The profile shows roughly 180,000 distinct CDR3 sequences, about 13% of them singletons. The sample comprised blood, either unsorted or a sorted T cell fraction (not recorded which). All receptors derive from a male donor with ankylosing spondylitis or in good health (not recorded which).

In its sample, this clonotype was seen a few times. The chain uses TRBV27 and TRBJ2-1; 8 nucleotides agree with TRBD2. The junction had 14 bases not matched to a gene; V was cut back by 6 bases and J by 7 bases. The CDR3 spans 16 residues. CDR1 MNHEY and CDR2 SMNVEV come from the germline V gene (reference sequence). The CDR3, as DNA: TGTGCCAGCAGCTCGAGCGGGAGCCCTTATCGGAATGAGCAGTTCTTC. Translating gives CASSSSGSPYRNEQFF.

This clonotype appeared a few times. The chain couples TRBV5-1 to TRBJ2-7; no reliable D call. CDR3 size: 14 residues. Germline CDR1 SGHRS, CDR2 YFSETQ. The V and J ends lost 4 bases and 1 base respectively, with 12 bases between them. This CDR3 reads CASSPRNGSYEQYF. The CDR3 coding sequence is TGCGCCAGCAGCCCCAGGAACGGGTCCTACGAGCAGTACTTC.

V gene TRBV10-3 combines with J gene TRBJ2-7, with a weak D call TRBD1 (6 bases). Germline CDR1 is ENHRY and CDR2 is SYGVKD. V lost 2 bases, J lost 3 bases, and 17 bases lay in between. The CDR3 has 16 amino acids. The CDR3 nucleotides are TGTGCCATCAGTGAGAAGGCGGCAGGGGTCTTCTACGAGCAGTACTTC. Translation gives CAISEKAAGVFYEQYF.

The chain links TRBV20-1 to TRBJ1-2; possibly TRBD1 for D (5 bases). V was trimmed by 1 base and J by 2 bases, leaving 11 bases between them. The CDR3 sequence is 14 residues long. Per germline, CDR1 DFQATT and CDR2 SNEGSKA (reference sequence). CDR3 coding DNA: TGCAGTGCTAGAGTCAGGGACGTCAACTATGGCTACACCTTC. Its protein is CSARVRDVNYGYTF.

The genes are TRBV7-9 and TRBJ2-1, with D maybe TRBD2 (5 bases). The CDR3 loop spans 14 amino acids. Per the germline V gene, CDR1 is SEHNR and CDR2 is FQNEAQ (reference sequence). Trimming pared 10 bases from V and 4 bases from J, leaving 17 bases between. The CDR3 sequence: CAIPGSPLYNEQFF. For the CDR3, the DNA is TGTGCCATCCCGGGGTCTCCTCTTTACAATGAGCAGTTCTTC. The full variable domain, in which reference TRBV7-9 and TRBJ2-1 provide the parts outside the CDR3, is DTGVSQNPRHKITKRGQNVTFRCDPISEHNRLYWYRQTLGQGPEFLTYFQNEAQLEKSRLLSDRFSAERPKGSFSTLEIQRTEQGDSAMYLCAIPGSPLYNEQFFGPGTRLTVL.

The rearrangement uses TRBV20-1 and TRBJ2-3; TRBD1 aligns across 9 bases. This CDR3 has 13 residues. V was clipped by 6 bases and J by 5 bases; unmatched bases: 6. The germline V gene has CDR1 DFQATT and CDR2 SNEGSKA (reference sequence). The CDR3: CSARTGAVDTQYF. CDR3 nucleotide sequence: TGCAGTGCGAGGACAGGGGCCGTAGATACGCAGTATTTT.

This clonotype was observed a few times. The CDR3 nucleotides read TGTGCCAGCAGATCGGACAGGGTGGGCAATCAGCCCCAGCATTTT. Its protein is CASRSDRVGNQPQHF. The V and J genes are TRBV7-8 and TRBJ1-5; 8 nucleotides line up with TRBD1. After removal of 6 bases from V and 2 bases from J, the junction contained 6 bases not matched to a gene. Germline values: CDR1 SGHVS, CDR2 FQNEAQ. The CDR3 has 15 residues.

This clonotype was counted a few times. CDR3 sequence (DNA): TGCGCCAGCAGCGAATGGGGGGTCGGCGAGCAGTACTTC. It translates to CASSEWGVGEQYF. The rearrangement links TRBV5-1 to TRBJ2-7; D is perhaps TRBD2 (6 bases). This CDR3 is built from 13 residues. Per germline, CDR1 SGHRS and CDR2 YFSETQ. The V and J ends lost 4 bases and 6 bases respectively, with 14 bases between them.

The chain couples TRBV27 to TRBJ2-7; possible D gene TRBD2, 5 bases. V was cut by 4 bases and J by 5 bases, with 15 bases left in between. Germline-derived CDR1 and CDR2 are MNHEY and SMNVEV (reference sequence). The CDR3 length is 14 residues. Written as DNA, the CDR3 is TGTGCCAGCAGTTCCGGACTTGTACCCGACGAGCAGTACTTC. Its translation is CASSSGLVPDEQYF.

This clonotype was observed a few times. This chain connects TRBV11-2 to TRBJ2-1; a possible D gene is TRBD1 (6 bases). V was clipped by 5 bases and J by 1 base, with 24 bases between them. The CDR3 runs to 19 residues. Per germline, CDR1 SGHAT and CDR2 FQNNGV. CDR3 coding DNA: TGTGCCAGCAGCCCCGGTGGGGGCTCACCACTCTTTTCCTACAATGAGCAGTTCTTC. Encoded protein: CASSPGGGSPLFSYNEQFF.

This clonotype was recorded many times. The chain employs TRBV7-2 and TRBJ2-4, with no clear D. V lost 6 bases and J lost 10, with 16 bases in between. There are 13 residues in the CDR3. The germline CDR1 and CDR2 sequences are SGHTA and FQGNSA. The CDR3 here is CASSLDGAGIQYF. CDR3 nucleotide sequence: TGTGCCAGCAGTTTGGACGGCGCCGGGATTCAGTACTTC. Based on the CDR3 plus reference TRBV7-2 and TRBJ2-4, the full variable domain is GAGVSQSPSNKVTEKGKDVELRCDPISGHTALYWYRQSLGQGLEFLIYFQGNSAPDKSGLPSDRFSAERTGGSVSTLTIQRTQQEDSAVYLCASSLDGAGIQYFGAGTRLSVL.

J is TRBJ2-1 and V is TRBV5-5; a possible D gene is TRBD2 (5 bases). Germline loops: CDR1 SGHKS, CDR2 YYEKEE (reference sequence). The CDR3 consists of 12 residues. Trimming removed 7 bases at V and 7 bases at J, with 12 bases between. The CDR3 DNA reads as TGTGCCAGCTTGGGATCGGGAAATGAGCAGTTCTTC. Protein: CASLGSGNEQFF.

The rearrangement joins TRBV6-1 to TRBJ2-2, with 9 bases fitting TRBD1. This CDR3 is 15 amino acids long. Germline V CDR1 and CDR2: MNHNS, SASEGT. V trimming: 6 bases; J trimming: 8 bases; junction bases outside the gene matches: 10. Here the CDR3 reads CASSQFTGGGGELFF. The CDR3 nucleotides read TGTGCCAGCAGCCAATTTACAGGGGGCGGAGGGGAGCTGTTTTTT.

The genes are TRBV3-1 and TRBJ2-1; D gene uncertain. V lost 4 bases and J 0 bases, leaving 13 bases between the germline ends. This CDR3 comprises 16 residues. CDR1 is LGHDT, CDR2 YNNKEL, per germline (reference sequence). The CDR3 DNA reads TGTGCCAGCAGCCTTCTCCAGAAGAGCTCCTACAATGAGCAGTTCTTC. It encodes CASSLLQKSSYNEQFF.

The sample holds many counts of this clonotype. The CDR3 DNA reads as TGTGCCAGCAGTGATGGACTTTCTGGGGCCAACGTCCTGACTTTC. Translating gives CASSDGLSGANVLTF. J is TRBJ2-6 and V is TRBV6-4; possibly TRBD2 for D (5 bases). V dropped 3 bases and J dropped 1 base, with 7 bases sitting between them. Looked up from germline, CDR1 is MRHNA and CDR2 is SNTAGT. The CDR3 is 15 residues long.

This clonotype was seen ten or more times. The chain uses TRBV3-1 and TRBJ2-6, with D possibly TRBD1 on 5 matching bases. Between the trimmed V and J ends, which lost 6 bases and 0 bases, there was a span of 27 bases. CDR1 and CDR2 (germline): LGHDT, YNNKEL (reference sequence). This CDR3 is 21 amino acids long. CDR3 nucleotide sequence: TGTGCCAGCAGTCAACTCCCTTTGACAGAGCCTATTTACTCTGGGGCCAACGTCCTGACTTTC. It is translated as CASSQLPLTEPIYSGANVLTF.

The table lists this clonotype with a few counts. V usage is TRBV9 and J usage is TRBJ2-7, with 10 bases matching TRBD2. Germline CDR1 SGDLS, CDR2 YYNGEE. This CDR3 comprises 14 residues. J was trimmed by 6 bases and V by 3 bases; bases with no gene match: 6. The CDR3 protein is CASSAASGGLEQYF. DNA for the CDR3: TGTGCCAGCAGCGCCGCTAGCGGGGGCCTCGAGCAGTACTTC.

The chain recombines TRBV30 with TRBJ2-7; 10 bases are shared with TRBD1. Per the germline V gene, CDR1 is GTSNPN and CDR2 is SVGIG (reference sequence). The V and J ends lost 2 bases and 0 bases, in that order; junction bases with no gene match: 4. The CDR3 is 15 residues long. The CDR3 DNA follows: TGTGCCTGGAGTCCGGGACAGGGGACCTCCTACGAGCAGTACTTC. Protein: CAWSPGQGTSYEQYF.

This clonotype was seen repeatedly, ten times or more. V gene TRBV12-3 or TRBV12-4 combines with J gene TRBJ2-7; no definite D call. The CDR3 has 13 amino acids. V was pared by 4 bases and J by 0 bases, with 7 bases between. The CDR3 bases are TGTGCCAGCAGTTACTTATACTCCTACGAGCAGTACTTC. Its protein product is CASSYLYSYEQYF.

This clonotype has a handful of counts. The CDR3 reads CASSLRGHPYNEQFF. The CDR3 DNA sequence: TGTGCCAGCAGTCTAAGGGGACACCCTTACAATGAGCAGTTCTTC. The chain links TRBV27 to TRBJ2-1; D might be TRBD1 (6 bases). The V gene's germline CDR1 is MNHEY and CDR2 SMNVEV (reference sequence). V shed 5 bases and J shed 4 bases, with 15 bases lying between them. CDR3 length: 15 amino acids.

The V and J genes are TRBV4-1 and TRBJ1-5, with D hard to call. Germline V lookup: CDR1 MGHRA, CDR2 YSYEKL. Deletions cut 0 bases from V and 3 bases from J, with 15 bases between. The CDR3 contains 17 residues. The CDR3 DNA reads as TGCGCCAGCAGCCAAGATCGGTCTATGGCAGACAATCAGCCCCAGCATTTT. Residues: CASSQDRSMADNQPQHF.

The chain uses TRBV6-4 and TRBJ2-3; D possibly corresponds to TRBD1 (5 bases). The CDR3 sequence is 15 residues long. The V gene's germline CDR1 is MRHNA and CDR2 SNTAGT. Deletions cut 2 bases from V and 4 bases from J, with 13 bases between. DNA of the CDR3: TGTGCCAGCAGTGACCGGCAGGGTGGGTCAGATACGCAGTATTTT. Translated, it gives CASSDRQGGSDTQYF.

This clonotype was counted at least ten times. This sequence joins TRBV29-1 and TRBJ2-1; D tentatively reads TRBD1 or TRBD2 (6 bases each). Germline lookup yields CDR1 SQVTM and CDR2 ANQGSEA. V was shortened by 4 bases and J by 6 bases, with 16 bases between the two germline ends. The CDR3 totals 14 residues. The CDR3 is CSVGGRGGINEQFF. The CDR3 DNA reads as TGCAGCGTTGGTGGCAGGGGAGGAATCAATGAGCAGTTCTTC.

This clonotype was counted only a few times. In DNA form, the CDR3 reads TGCGCCAGCAGCCAAGAAGTGAGCGAGCAGTACTTC. Encoded protein: CASSQEVSEQYF. V usage is TRBV4-1 and J usage is TRBJ2-7; D not resolved. The CDR3 extends over 12 amino acids. Germline V gene lookup returns CDR1 MGHRA and CDR2 YSYEKL. V lost 0 bases and J lost 6, with 6 bases in between.

This clonotype has a handful of counts. The chain carries TRBV27 and TRBJ2-7, with D perhaps matching TRBD2 (5 bases). The CDR3 is 17 amino acids. V was trimmed by 6 bases and J by 1 base, leaving 22 bases between them. Looked up from germline, CDR1 is MNHEY and CDR2 is SMNVEV (reference sequence). The CDR3 loop reads CASSPLSTSRGSYEQYF. The CDR3 nucleotides are TGTGCCAGCAGCCCCCTTTCTACGAGCCGGGGTTCCTACGAGCAGTACTTC.

This chain connects TRBV5-4 to TRBJ2-3, with TRBD2 matching 9 bases. J gave up 4 bases and V 5 bases, and 5 bases lay outside the gene matches. This CDR3 comprises 14 residues. The V gene's germline CDR1 is SGHNT and CDR2 YYREEE (reference sequence). CDR3 coding DNA: TGTGCCAGCAGTTTTAGCGGGAGCCCAGATACGCAGTATTTT. It yields the protein CASSFSGSPDTQYF.

This clonotype was observed a few times. V is TRBV4-1 and J is TRBJ2-5; a possible D gene is TRBD2 (7 bases). CDR1 and CDR2 from the germline V gene are MGHRA and YSYEKL. V shed 1 base and J shed 5 bases, with 14 bases lying between them. The CDR3 is made up of 15 amino acids. CDR3 residues: CASSQAEGGLETQYF. CDR3 nucleotides: TGCGCCAGCAGCCAAGCTGAGGGGGGGCTGGAGACCCAGTACTTC.

This clonotype came up a few times. The chain recombines TRBV5-6 with TRBJ2-5, with TRBD1 identical over 8 bases. J was trimmed by 3 bases and V by 5 bases; bases with no gene match: 9. CDR1 and CDR2 (germline): SGHDT, YYEEEE. The CDR3 sequence is 15 residues long. For the CDR3, the DNA is TGTGCCAGCAGTCTCGAGACAGGGGAAAAAGAGACCCAGTACTTC. It is translated as CASSLETGEKETQYF.

In this sample, this clonotype turned up many times. The chain is built from TRBV12-3 or TRBV12-4 and TRBJ2-1, with D perhaps given as TRBD1 or TRBD2 (6 bases each). The V and J ends lost 6 bases and 4 bases respectively, with 13 bases between them. The CDR3 sequence is 14 residues long. The CDR3 here is CASSLKGGYNEQFF. The CDR3 nucleotides read TGTGCCAGCAGCCTAAAGGGGGGATACAATGAGCAGTTCTTC.

This clonotype has only a few counts. The rearrangement uses TRBV5-5 and TRBJ2-7, with 11 bases that match TRBD1. This CDR3 comprises 16 residues. Trimming took 3 bases from V and 2 from J; bases not matched to a gene: 7. Germline V gene data show CDR1 as SGHKS and CDR2 as YYEKEE (reference sequence). Written as DNA, the CDR3 is TGTGCCAGCAGCTGGGAGGGACAGGGGGATCCCTACGAGCAGTACTTC. Protein product: CASSWEGQGDPYEQYF.

This chain joins TRBV7-9 and TRBJ2-7; tentatively, D is TRBD2 (5 bases). V lost 5 bases and J 3 bases, leaving 11 bases between the germline ends. Germline values: CDR1 SEHNR, CDR2 FQNEAQ (reference sequence). The CDR3 sequence is 13 residues long. The chain's CDR3 is CASSQGLIYEQYF. The CDR3 DNA sequence: TGTGCCAGCAGCCAAGGACTCATCTACGAGCAGTACTTC.

This chain connects TRBV6-5 to TRBJ1-1; D unclear. The V end was cut by 3 bases, the J end by 3 bases, with 8 bases between. Germline V gene data show CDR1 as MNHEY and CDR2 as SVGAGI. This CDR3 comprises 13 residues. The CDR3 DNA reads as TGTGCCAGCAGTTATGGGGAGGACACTGAAGCTTTCTTT. It encodes CASSYGEDTEAFF.